This T cell receptor beta chain was sequenced during a study of T-cell reconstitution after alpha-beta-depleted transplantation in children. V lost 7 bases, J lost 4 bases, and 16 bases stayed unmatched. CDR3 length: 18 residues. The table lists this clonotype with a few counts. TCRbeta library construction was performed incorporating unique molecular identifiers. MiXCR, run by TCRdb on the PCR reads, gives a single entry per CDR3 protein. The sample shows some 500,000 distinct CDR3 sequences, around 16% of them seen only once. The sequence was collected from a human donor who donated a stem cell graft to a child with acute lymphoblastic leukemia. V is TRBV12-3 or TRBV12-4 and J is TRBJ2-1; 10 bases are a match to TRBD2. The sequencing here drew on PBMCs from the stem cell graft donor, taken from the stem cell graft. The CDR3 region is CASTLLAGFTTLYNEQFF. DNA for the CDR3: TGTGCCAGCACCTTACTAGCGGGATTTACAACCTTATACAATGAGCAGTTCTTC.